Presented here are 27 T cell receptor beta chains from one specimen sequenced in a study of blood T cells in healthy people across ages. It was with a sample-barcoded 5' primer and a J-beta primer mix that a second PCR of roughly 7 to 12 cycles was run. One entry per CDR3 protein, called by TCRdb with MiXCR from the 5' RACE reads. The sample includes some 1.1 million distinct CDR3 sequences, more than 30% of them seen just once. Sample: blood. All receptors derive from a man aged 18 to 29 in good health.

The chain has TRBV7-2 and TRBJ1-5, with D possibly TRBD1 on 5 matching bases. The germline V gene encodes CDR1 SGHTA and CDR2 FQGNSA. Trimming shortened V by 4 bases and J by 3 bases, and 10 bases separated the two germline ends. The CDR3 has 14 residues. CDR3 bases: TGTGCCAGCAGCTCTCAGGGTGCCAATCAGCCCCAGCATTTT. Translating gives CASSSQGANQPQHF.

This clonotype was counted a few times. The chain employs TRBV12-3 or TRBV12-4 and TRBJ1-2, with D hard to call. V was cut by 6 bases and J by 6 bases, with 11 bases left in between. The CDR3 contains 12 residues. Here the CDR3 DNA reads TGTGCCAGCAGCCCCCCGGGGAATGGCTACACCTTC. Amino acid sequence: CASSPPGNGYTF.

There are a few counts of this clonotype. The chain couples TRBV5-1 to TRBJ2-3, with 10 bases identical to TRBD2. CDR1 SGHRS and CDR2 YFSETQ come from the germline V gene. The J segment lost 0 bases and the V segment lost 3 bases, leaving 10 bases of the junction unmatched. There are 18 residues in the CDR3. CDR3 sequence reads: CASSWSELAGTSTDTQYF. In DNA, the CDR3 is TGCGCCAGCAGCTGGTCCGAACTAGCGGGAACTAGCACAGATACGCAGTATTTT.

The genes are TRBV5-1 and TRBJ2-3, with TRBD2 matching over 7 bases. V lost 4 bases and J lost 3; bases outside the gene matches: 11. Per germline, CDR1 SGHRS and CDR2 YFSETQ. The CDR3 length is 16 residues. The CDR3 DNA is TGCGCCAGCAGCGGCGGGGGAGACTGGAGTACAGATACGCAGTATTTT. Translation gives CASSGGGDWSTDTQYF.

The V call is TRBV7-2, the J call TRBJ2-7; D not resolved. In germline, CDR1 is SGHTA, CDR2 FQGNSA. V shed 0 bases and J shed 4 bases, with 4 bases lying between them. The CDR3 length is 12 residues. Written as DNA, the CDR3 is TGTGCCAGCAGCTTAGCTATGTACGAGCAGTACTTC. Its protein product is CASSLAMYEQYF.

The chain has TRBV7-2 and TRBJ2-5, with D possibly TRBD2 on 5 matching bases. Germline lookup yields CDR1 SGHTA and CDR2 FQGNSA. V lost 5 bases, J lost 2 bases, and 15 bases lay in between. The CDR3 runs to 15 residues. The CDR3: CASSMRFSGQETQYF. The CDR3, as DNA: TGTGCCAGCAGCATGAGGTTTTCGGGGCAAGAGACCCAGTACTTC.

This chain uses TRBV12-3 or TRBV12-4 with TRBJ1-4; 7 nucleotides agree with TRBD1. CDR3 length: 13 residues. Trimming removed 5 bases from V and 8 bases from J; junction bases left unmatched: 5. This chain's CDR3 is CASSRQGGEKLFF. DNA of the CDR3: TGTGCCAGCAGTCGACAGGGCGGGGAAAAACTGTTTTTT.

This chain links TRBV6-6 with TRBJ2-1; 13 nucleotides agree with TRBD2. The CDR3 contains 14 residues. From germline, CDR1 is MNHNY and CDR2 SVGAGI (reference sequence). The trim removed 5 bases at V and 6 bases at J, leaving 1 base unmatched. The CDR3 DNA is TGTGCCAGCAGTGGGACTAGCGGGATCAATGAGCAGTTCTTC. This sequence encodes CASSGTSGINEQFF.

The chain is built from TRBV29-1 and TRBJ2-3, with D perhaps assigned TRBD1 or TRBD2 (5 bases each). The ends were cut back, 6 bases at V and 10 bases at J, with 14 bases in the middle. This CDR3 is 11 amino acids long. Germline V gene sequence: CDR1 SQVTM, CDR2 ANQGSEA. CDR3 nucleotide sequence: TGCAGCGTGGGGACGGCCATTCCGCAGTATTTT. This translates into CSVGTAIPQYF.

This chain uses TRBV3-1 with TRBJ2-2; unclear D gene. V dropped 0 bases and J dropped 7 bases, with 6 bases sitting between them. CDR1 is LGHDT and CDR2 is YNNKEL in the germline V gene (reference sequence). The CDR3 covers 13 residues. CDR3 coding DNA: TGTGCCAGCAGCCAAGATAGGCACGGGGAGCTGTTTTTT. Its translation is CASSQDRHGELFF.

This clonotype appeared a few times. CDR3 nucleotide sequence: TGTGCCATCAGTGACACAGTCAACAATTCACCCCTCCACTTT. It translates to CAISDTVNNSPLHF. This chain connects TRBV10-3 to TRBJ1-6; D gene ambiguous. V lost 3 bases and J 7 bases, leaving 10 bases between the germline ends. Germline CDR1 and CDR2: ENHRY and SYGVKD. The CDR3 runs to 14 residues.

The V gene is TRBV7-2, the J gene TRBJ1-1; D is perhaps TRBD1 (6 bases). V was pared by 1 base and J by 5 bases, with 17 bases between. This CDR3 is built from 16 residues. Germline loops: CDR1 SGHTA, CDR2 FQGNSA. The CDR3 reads CASSLVSIRGRTEAFF. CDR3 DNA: TGTGCCAGCAGCTTAGTCAGCATTCGGGGGCGGACTGAAGCTTTCTTT.

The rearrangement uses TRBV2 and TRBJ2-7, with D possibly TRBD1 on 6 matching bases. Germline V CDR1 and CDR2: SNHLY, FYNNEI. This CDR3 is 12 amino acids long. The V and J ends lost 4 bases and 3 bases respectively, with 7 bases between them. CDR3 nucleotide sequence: TGTGCCAGCAGTGGACAGGTCTACGAGCAGTACTTC. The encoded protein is CASSGQVYEQYF.

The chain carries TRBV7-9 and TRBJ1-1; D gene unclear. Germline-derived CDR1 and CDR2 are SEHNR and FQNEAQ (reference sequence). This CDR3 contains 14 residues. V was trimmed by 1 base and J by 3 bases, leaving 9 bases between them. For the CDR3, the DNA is TGTGCCAGCAGCTTAGGAGGGCTGTACACTGAAGCTTTCTTT. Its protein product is CASSLGGLYTEAFF.

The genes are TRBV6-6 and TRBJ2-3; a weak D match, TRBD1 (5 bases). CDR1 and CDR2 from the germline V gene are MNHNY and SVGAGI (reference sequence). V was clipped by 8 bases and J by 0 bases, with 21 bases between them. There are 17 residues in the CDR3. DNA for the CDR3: TGTGCCAGCGACTTACCGGGCTCAGGGATTAGCACAGATACGCAGTATTTT. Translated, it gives CASDLPGSGISTDTQYF.

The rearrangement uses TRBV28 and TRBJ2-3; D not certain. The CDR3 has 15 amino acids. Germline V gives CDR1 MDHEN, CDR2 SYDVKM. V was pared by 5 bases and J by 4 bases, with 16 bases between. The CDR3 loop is CASSGPQRRSDTQYF. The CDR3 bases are TGTGCCAGCAGTGGACCCCAGAGGCGGTCAGATACGCAGTATTTT. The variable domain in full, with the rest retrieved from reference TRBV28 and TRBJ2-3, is DVKVTQSSRYLVKRTGEKVFLECVQDMDHENMFWYRQDPGLGLRLIYFSYDVKMKEKGDIPEGYSVSREKKERFSLILESASTNQTSMYLCASSGPQRRSDTQYFGPGTRLTVL.

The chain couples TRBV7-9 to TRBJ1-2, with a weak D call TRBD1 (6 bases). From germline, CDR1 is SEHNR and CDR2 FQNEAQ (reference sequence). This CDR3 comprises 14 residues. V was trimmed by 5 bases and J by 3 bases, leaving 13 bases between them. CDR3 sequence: CASSPPTGHYGYTF. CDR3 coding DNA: TGTGCCAGCAGCCCCCCTACAGGGCACTATGGCTACACCTTC.

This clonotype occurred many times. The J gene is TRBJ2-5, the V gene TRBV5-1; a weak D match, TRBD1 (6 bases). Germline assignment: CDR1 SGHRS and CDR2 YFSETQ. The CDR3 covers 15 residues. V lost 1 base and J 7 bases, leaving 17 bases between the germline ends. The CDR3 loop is CASSLRTDHQRTQYF. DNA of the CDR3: TGCGCCAGCAGCTTGAGGACAGACCACCAGCGGACCCAGTACTTC.

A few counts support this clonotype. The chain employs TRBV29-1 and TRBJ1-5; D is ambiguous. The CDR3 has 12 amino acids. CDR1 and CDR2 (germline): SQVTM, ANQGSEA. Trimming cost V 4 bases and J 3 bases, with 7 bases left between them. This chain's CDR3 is CSVAGPNQPQHF. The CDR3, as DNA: TGCAGCGTTGCGGGCCCCAATCAGCCCCAGCATTTT.

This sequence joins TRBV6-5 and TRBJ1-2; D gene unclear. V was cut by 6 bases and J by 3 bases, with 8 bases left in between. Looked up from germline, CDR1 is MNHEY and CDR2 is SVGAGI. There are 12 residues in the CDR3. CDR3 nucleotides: TGTGCCAGCAGGACACCCTACTATGGCTACACCTTC. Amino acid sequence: CASRTPYYGYTF.

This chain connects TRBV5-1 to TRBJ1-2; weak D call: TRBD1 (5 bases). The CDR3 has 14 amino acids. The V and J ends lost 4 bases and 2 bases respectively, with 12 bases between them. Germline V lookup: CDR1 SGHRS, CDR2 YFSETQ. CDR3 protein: CASSPGDGNYGYTF. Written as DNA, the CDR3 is TGCGCCAGCAGCCCGGGGGACGGGAACTATGGCTACACCTTC.

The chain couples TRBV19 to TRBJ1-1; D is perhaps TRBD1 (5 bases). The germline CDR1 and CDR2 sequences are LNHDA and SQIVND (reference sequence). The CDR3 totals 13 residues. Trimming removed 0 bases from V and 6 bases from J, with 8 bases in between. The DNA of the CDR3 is TGTGCCAGTAGTATAGAGGGGGTCTCTGAAGCTTTCTTT. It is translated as CASSIEGVSEAFF.

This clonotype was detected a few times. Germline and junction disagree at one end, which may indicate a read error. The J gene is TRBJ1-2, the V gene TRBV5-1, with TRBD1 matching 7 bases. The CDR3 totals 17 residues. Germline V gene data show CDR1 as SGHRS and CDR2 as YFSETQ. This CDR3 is CASSSTAGGASYYGCTF. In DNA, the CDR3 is TGCGCCAGCAGCTCTACTGCAGGGGGAGCGTCTTATTATGGCTGCACCTTC.

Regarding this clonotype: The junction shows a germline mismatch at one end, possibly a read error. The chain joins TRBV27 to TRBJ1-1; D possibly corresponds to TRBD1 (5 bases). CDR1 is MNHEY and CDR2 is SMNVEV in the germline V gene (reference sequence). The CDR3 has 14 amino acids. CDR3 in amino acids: CASSLQAMSTEAFF. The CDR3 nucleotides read TGCGCCAGCAGTTTACAGGCGATGAGCACTGAAGCTTTCTTT.

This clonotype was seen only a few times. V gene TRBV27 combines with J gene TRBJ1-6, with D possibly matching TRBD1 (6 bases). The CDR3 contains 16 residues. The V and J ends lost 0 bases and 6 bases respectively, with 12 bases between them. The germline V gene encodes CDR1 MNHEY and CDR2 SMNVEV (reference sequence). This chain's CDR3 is CASSLSIRQVNSPLHF. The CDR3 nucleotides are TGTGCCAGCAGTTTATCGATCCGACAGGTTAATTCACCCCTCCACTTT.

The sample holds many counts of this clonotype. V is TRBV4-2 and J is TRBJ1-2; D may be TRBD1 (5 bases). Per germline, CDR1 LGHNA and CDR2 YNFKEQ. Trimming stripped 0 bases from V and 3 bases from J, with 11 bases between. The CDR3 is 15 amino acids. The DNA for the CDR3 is TGTGCCAGCAGCCAAGATGCAGGGACGGACTATGGCTACACCTTC. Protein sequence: CASSQDAGTDYGYTF.

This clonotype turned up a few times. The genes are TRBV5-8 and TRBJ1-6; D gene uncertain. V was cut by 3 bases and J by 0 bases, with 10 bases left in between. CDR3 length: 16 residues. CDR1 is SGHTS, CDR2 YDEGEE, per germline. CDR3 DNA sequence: TGTGCCAGCAGCTCACCTCAAAGCTCCTATAATTCACCCCTCCACTTT. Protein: CASSSPQSSYNSPLHF.